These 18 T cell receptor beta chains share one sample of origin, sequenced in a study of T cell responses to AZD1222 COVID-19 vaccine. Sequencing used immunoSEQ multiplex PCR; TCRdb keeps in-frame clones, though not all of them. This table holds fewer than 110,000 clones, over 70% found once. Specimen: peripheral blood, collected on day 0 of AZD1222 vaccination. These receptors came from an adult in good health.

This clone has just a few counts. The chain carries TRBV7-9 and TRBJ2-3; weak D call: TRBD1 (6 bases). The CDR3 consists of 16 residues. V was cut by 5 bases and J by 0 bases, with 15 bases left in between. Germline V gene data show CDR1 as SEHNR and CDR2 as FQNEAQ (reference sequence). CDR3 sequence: CASSRGQSSSTDTQYF. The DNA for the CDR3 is TGTGCCAGCAGCCGAGGACAGTCCTCTAGCACAGATACGCAGTATTTT.

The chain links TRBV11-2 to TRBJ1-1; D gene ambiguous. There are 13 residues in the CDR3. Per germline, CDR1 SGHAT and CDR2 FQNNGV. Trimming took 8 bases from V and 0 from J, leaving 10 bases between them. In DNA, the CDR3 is TGTGCCAGCGCCTCTGGGATGAACACTGAAGCTTTCTTT. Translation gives CASASGMNTEAFF.

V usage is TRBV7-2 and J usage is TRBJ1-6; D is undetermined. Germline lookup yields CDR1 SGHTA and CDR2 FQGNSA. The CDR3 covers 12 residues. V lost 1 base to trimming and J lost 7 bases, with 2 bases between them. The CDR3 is CASSLGNSPLHF. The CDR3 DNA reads TGTGCCAGCAGCTTAGGGAATTCACCCCTCCACTTT.

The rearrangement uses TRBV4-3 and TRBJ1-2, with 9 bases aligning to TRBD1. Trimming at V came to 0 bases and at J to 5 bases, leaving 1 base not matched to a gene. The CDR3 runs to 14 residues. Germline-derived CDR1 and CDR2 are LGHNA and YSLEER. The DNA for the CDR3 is TGCGCCAGCAGCCAAGAGACAGGGGGGTATGGCTACACCTTC. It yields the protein CASSQETGGYGYTF.

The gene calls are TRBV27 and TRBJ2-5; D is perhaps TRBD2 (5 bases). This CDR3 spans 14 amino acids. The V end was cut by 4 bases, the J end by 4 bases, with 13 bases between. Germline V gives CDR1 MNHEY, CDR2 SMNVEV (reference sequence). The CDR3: CASSSPGMAETQYF. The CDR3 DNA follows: TGTGCCAGCAGTTCTCCGGGAATGGCAGAGACCCAGTACTTC.

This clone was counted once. The CDR3 spells CASSSAGPQETQYF. The CDR3 DNA reads TGTGCCAGCAGCAGTGCGGGGCCCCAAGAGACCCAGTACTTC. The gene calls are TRBV7-2 and TRBJ2-5, with D possibly being TRBD2 (6 bases). From germline, CDR1 is SGHTA and CDR2 FQGNSA. The CDR3 loop spans 14 amino acids. Trimming took 5 bases from V and 1 from J, leaving 11 bases between them.

The CDR3 protein is CASSSLSGANVLTF. The DNA of the CDR3 is TGTGCCAGCAGCAGTCTTTCTGGGGCCAACGTCCTGACTTTC. V gene TRBV3-1 (or the pseudogene TRBV3-2) combines with J gene TRBJ2-6; no reliable D call. The V and J ends lost 5 bases and 1 base respectively, with 6 bases between them. The germline V gene has CDR1 LGHDT and CDR2 YNNKEL (reference sequence). The CDR3 has 14 amino acids.

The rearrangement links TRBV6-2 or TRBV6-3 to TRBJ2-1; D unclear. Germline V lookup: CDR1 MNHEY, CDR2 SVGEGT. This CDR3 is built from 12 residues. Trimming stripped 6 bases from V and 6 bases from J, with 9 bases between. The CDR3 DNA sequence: TGTGCCAGCAGCCCTACTCGCAATGAGCAGTTCTTC. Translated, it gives CASSPTRNEQFF.

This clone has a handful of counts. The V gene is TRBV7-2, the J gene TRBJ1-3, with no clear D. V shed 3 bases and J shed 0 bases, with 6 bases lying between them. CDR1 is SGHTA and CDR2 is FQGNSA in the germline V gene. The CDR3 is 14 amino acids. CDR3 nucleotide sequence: TGTGCCAGCAGCTTCGGTAACTCTGGAAACACCATATATTTT. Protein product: CASSFGNSGNTIYF. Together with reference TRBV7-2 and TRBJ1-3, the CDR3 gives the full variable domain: GAGVSQSPSNKVTEKGKDVELRCDPISGHTALYWYRQSLGQGLEFLIYFQGNSAPDKSGLPSDRFSAERTGGSVSTLTIQRTQQEDSAVYLCASSFGNSGNTIYFGEGSWLTVV.

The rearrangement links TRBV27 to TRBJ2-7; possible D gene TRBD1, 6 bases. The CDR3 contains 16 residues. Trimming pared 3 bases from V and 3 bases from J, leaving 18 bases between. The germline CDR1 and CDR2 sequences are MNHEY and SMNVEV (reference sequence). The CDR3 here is CASSLTPGELHYEQYF. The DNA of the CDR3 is TGTGCCAGCAGTTTGACCCCAGGGGAACTCCACTACGAGCAGTACTTC.

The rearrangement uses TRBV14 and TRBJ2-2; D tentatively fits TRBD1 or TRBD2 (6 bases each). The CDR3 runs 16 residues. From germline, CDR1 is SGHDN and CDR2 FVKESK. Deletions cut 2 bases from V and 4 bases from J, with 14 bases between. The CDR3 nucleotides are TGTGCCAGCAGCCAATGGGGCGGGACACTCACCGGGGAGCTGTTTTTT. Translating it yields CASSQWGGTLTGELFF.

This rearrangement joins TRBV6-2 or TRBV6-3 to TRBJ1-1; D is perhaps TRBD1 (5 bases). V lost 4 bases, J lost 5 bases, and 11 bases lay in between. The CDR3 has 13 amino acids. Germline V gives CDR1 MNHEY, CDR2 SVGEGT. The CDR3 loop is CASSFQGGTEAFF. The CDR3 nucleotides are TGTGCCAGCAGTTTTCAGGGAGGGACTGAAGCTTTCTTT.

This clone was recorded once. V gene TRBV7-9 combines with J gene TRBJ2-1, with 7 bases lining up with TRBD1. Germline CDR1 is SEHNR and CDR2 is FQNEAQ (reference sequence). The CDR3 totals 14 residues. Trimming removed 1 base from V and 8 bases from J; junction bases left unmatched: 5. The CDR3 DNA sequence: TGTGCCAGCAGCTTAGGACAGGGAGTCTATGAGCAGTTCTTC. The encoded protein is CASSLGQGVYEQFF.

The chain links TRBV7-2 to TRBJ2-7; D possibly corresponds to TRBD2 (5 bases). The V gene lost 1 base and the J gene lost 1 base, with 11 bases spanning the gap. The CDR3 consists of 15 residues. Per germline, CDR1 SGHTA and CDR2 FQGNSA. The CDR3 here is CASSLGGLGSYEQYF. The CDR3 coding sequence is TGTGCCAGCAGCTTAGGAGGGCTTGGATCCTACGAGCAGTACTTC.

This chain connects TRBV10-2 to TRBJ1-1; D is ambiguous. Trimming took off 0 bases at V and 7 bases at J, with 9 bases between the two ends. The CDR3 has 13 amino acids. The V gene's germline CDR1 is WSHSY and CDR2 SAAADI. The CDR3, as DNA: TGCGCCAGCAGTGAGTCGAATTACGGTGAAGCTTTCTTT. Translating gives CASSESNYGEAFF.

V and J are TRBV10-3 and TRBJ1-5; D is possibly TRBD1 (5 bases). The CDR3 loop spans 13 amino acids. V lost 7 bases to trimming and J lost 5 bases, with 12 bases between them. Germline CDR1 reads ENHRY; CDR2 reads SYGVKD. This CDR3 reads CAITAGLDQPQHF. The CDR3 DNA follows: TGTGCCATCACGGCGGGGCTGGATCAGCCCCAGCATTTT.

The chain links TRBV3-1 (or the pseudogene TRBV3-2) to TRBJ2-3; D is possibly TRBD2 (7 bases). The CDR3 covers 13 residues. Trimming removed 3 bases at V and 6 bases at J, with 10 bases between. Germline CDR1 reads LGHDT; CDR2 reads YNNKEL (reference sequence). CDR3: CASSQSGGDTQYF. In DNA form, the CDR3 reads TGTGCCAGCAGCCAGTCGGGGGGCGATACGCAGTATTTT.

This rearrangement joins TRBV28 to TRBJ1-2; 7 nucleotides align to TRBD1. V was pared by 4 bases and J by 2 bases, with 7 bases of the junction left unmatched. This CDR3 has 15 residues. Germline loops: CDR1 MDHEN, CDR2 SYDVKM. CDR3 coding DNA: TGTGCCAGCAGTTCACCCGTACAGGGGAACTATGGCTACACCTTC. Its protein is CASSSPVQGNYGYTF.